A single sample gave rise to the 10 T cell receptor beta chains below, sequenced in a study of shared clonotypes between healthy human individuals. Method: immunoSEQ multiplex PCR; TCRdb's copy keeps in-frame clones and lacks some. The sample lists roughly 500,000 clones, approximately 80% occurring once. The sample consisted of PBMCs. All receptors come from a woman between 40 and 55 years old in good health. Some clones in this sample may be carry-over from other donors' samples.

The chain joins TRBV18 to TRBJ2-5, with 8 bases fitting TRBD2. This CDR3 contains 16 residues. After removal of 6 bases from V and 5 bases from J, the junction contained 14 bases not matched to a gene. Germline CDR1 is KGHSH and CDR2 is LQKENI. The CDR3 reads CASSQGTSTYLETQYF. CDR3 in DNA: TGTGCCAGCTCCCAAGGGACTAGTACTTACCTGGAGACCCAGTACTTC.

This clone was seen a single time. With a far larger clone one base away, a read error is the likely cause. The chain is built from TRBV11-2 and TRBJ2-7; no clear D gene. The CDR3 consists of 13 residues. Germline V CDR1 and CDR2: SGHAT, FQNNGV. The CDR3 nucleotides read TGTGCCAGCAACTTAGGTGATGGCTACGAGCAGTACTTC. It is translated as CASNLGDGYEQYF.

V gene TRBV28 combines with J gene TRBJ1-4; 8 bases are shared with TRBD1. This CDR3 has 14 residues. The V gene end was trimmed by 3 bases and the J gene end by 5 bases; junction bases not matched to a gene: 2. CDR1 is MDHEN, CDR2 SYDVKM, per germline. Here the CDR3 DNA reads TGTGCCAGCAGTTTCCCAGGGGGCAATGAAAAACTGTTTTTT. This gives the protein CASSFPGGNEKLFF.

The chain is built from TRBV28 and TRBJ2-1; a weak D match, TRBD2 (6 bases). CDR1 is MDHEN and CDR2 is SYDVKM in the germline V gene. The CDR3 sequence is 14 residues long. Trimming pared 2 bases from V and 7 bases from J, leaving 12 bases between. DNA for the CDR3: TGTGCCAGCAGTTTAACTAGCAGGGATAATGAGCAGTTCTTC. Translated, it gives CASSLTSRDNEQFF.

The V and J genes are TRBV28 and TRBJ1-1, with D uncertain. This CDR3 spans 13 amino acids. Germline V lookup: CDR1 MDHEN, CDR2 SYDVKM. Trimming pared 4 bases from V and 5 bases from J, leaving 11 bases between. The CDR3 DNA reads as TGTGCCAGCAGTTCTCTTCGGGGTACTGAAGCTTTCTTT. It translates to CASSSLRGTEAFF.

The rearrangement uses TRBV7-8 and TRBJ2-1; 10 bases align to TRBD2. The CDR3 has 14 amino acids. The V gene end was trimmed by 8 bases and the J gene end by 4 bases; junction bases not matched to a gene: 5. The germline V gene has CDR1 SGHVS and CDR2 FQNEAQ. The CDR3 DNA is TGTGCCAGCGCCGGGACTAGCGCTTACAATGAGCAGTTCTTC. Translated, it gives CASAGTSAYNEQFF.

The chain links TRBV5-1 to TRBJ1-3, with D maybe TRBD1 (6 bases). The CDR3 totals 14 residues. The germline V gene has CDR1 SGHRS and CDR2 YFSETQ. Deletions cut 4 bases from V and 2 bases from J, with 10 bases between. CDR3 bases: TGCGCCAGCAGCCAGACAGGTACTGGAAACACCATATATTTT. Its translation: CASSQTGTGNTIYF.

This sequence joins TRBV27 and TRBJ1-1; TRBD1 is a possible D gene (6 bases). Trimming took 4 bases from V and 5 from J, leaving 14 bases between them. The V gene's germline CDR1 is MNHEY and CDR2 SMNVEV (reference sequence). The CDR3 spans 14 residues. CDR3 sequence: CASSSTGGRTEAFF. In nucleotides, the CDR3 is TGTGCCAGCAGTTCGACAGGAGGGAGGACTGAAGCTTTCTTT.

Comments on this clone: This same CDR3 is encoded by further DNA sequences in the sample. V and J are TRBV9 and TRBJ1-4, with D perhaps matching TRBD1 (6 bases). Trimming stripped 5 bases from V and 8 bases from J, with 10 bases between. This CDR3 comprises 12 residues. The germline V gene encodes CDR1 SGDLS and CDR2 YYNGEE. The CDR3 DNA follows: TGTGCCAGCAGTAGAGGGGGAGAAAAACTGTTTTTT. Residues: CASSRGGEKLFF.

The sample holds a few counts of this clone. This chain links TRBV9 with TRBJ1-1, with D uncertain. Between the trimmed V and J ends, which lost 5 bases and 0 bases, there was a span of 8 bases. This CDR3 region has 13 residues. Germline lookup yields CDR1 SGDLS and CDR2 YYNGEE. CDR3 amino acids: CASSHAVNTEAFF. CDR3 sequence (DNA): TGTGCCAGCAGTCACGCCGTGAACACTGAAGCTTTCTTT.